One TCR beta chain is described in this entry. This CDR3 region has 14 residues. Trimming at V came to 5 bases and at J to 4 bases, leaving 5 bases not matched to a gene. Per the germline V gene, CDR1 is KGHDR and CDR2 is SFDVKD. Repertoires were generated with immunoSEQ multiplex PCR, while TCRdb's copy carries only in-frame clones and drops some. The sample has about 410,000 clones, approximately 90% seen once. These data are taken from a study of blood T cell repertoires in COVID-19. The clonotype originates from a woman aged 35 to 49 with COVID-19, enrolled during active disease. The chain has TRBV24-1 and TRBJ1-2, with 8 bases identical to TRBD1. Sequenced input: peripheral blood. The CDR3, as DNA: TGTGCCACCAGTGCCAGTGGGACAGGCTATGGCTACACCTTC. Residues: CATSASGTGYGYTF.